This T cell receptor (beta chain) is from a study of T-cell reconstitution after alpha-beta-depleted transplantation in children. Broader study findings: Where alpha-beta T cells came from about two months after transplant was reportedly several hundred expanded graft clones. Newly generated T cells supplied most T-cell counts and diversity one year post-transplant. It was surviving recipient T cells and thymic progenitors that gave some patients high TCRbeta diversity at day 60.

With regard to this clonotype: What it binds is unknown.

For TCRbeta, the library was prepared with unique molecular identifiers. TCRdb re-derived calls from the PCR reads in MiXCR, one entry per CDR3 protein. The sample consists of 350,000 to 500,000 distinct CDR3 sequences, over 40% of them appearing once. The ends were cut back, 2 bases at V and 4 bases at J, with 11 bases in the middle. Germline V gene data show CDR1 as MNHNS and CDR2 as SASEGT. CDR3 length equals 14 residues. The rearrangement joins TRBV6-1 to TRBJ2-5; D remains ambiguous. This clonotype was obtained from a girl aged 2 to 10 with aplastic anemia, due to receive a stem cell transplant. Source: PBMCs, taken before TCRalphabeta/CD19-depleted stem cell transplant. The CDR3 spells CASSEWLIGETQYF. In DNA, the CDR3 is TGTGCCAGCAGTGAATGGCTCATAGGAGAGACCCAGTACTTC.